The T cell receptor beta chain described here comes from a study of OX40 agonist ivuxolimab in advanced cancers. Study-level information: A diagnosis of hepatocellular carcinoma, melanoma, renal cell or head and neck cancer was present in dose-escalation patients. With a range of 23 to 79, age averaged approximately 60 years, and 65% to 90% were male. Overall study results and limits: Among T cells, CD8+ cells averaged more expanded clones than CD4+ cells. Among some nonresponders, normalized T-cell clonal expansion was also low.

The sample holds one count of this clone. Its target is not known. There are 11 residues in the CDR3. Germline values: CDR1 MNHEY, CDR2 SMNVEV (reference sequence). V was shortened by 4 bases and J by 9 bases, with 7 bases between the two germline ends. Some clones are missing from TCRdb's copy, which holds only in-frame ones; the method was immunoSEQ multiplex PCR. The data show fewer than 100,000 clones, with around nine tenths seen just once and roughly 13% held by the top ten. The gene calls are TRBV27 and TRBJ2-1; D assignment may be TRBD1 or TRBD2 (5 bases each). Sequencing was performed on CD4+ or CD8+ T cells sorted from blood, taken in a trial of the OX40 agonist ivuxolimab. The origin of this receptor is an adult with an advanced solid tumor such as melanoma, head and neck, liver or kidney cancer. The DNA of the CDR3 is TGTGCCAGCAGTTCCGGGGCTGAGCAGTTCTTC. This sequence encodes CASSSGAEQFF.